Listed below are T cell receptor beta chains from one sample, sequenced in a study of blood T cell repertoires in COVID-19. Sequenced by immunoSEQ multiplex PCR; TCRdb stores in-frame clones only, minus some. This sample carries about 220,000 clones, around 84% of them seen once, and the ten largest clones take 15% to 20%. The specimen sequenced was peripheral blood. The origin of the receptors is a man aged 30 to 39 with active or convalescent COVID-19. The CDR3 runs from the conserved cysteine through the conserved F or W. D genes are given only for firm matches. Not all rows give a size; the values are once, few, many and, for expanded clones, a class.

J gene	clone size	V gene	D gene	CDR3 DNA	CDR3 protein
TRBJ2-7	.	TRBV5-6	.	TGTGCCAGCAGCGCGGACGGCAGGGGCGCTACCGAGCAGTACTTC	CASSADGRGATEQYF
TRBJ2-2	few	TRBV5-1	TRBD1	TGCGCCAGCAGCTTGGCCCAGGGGGCGGTTACCGGGGAGCTGTTTTTT	CASSLAQGAVTGELFF
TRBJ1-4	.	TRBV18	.	TGTGCCAGCTCTTCGATGTCTCAGGAAAAACTGTTTTTT	CASSSMSQEKLFF
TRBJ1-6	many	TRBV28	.	TGTGCCAGCAGGACAGAGAGGTCACCCCTCCACTTT	CASRTERSPLHF
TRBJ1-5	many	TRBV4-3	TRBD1	TGCGCCAGCAGCCAAGAGGAGGGACAGGGCGGTCAGCCCCAGCATTTT	CASSQEEGQGGQPQHF
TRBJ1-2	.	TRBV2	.	TGTGCCCGCTTGGCCCTACGGGGCTATGGCTACACCTTC	CARLALRGYGYTF
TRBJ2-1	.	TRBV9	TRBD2	TGTGCCAGCAGCGTAGCTGCGGGGGTCGAGCAGTTCTTC	CASSVAAGVEQFF
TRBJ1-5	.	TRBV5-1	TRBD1	TGCGCCAGCAGCCAGACAGGGGGGTTCCTGAAGAATCAGCCCCAGCATTTT	CASSQTGGFLKNQPQHF
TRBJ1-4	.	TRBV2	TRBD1	TGTGCCAGCAGTAATCAGGGGGCCCTAAATGAAAAACTGTTTTTT	CASSNQGALNEKLFF
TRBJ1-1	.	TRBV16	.	TGTGCCAGCAGCTCTCGGACAGCAGAAGCTTTCTTT	CASSSRTAEAFF
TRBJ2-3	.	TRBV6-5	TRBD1	TGTGCCAGCAGATTCTTGGGACAGCTCACAGATACGCAGTATTTT	CASRFLGQLTDTQYF
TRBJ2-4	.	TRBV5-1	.	TGCGCCAGCAGCAACGGACTACAAAACATTCAGTACTTC	CASSNGLQNIQYF
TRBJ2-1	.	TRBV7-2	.	TGTGCCAGCAGCTACCTTAGAAACCCGGGAGCTGAGCAGTTCTTC	CASSYLRNPGAEQFF
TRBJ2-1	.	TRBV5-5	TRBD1	TGTGCCAGCAGCCGCCCATTGACAGGGGGCCGGGGGGGACTGGGCAATGAGCAGTTCTTC	CASSRPLTGGRGGLGNEQFF
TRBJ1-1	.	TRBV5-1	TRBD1	TGCGCCAGCAGCGCCTACGGGACAGGGGGCGTTGACACTGAAGCTTTCTTT	CASSAYGTGGVDTEAFF
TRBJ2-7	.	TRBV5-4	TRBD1	TGTGCCAGCAGCGCGGACAGGGCAATGTTGTACGAGCAGTACTTC	CASSADRAMLYEQYF
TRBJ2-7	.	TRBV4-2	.	TGTGCCAGCAGCCAAGGGGCGGGGGCAAACGAGCAGTACTTC	CASSQGAGANEQYF
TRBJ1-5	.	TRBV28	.	TGTGCCAGCAGCCCGACCTGGCGGCCAAGGCCCCAGCATTTT	CASSPTWRPRPQHF
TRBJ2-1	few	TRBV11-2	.	TGTGCCAGCAGCCACCGGACTATTGAGGACAATGAGCAGTTCTTC	CASSHRTIEDNEQFF
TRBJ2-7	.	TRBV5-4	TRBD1	TGTGCCAGCAGCCCCAGGGGGCGATACGAGCAGTACTTC	CASSPRGRYEQYF
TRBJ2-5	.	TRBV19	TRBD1	TGTGCCACTCAGGGACAGGGATTTGTTGAGACCCAGTACTTC	CATQGQGFVETQYF
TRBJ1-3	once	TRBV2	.	TGTGCCAGCCGCCAGGTGACAGGATTAAACACCATATATTTT	CASRQVTGLNTIYF
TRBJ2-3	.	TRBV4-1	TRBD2	TGCGCCAGCAGCCAAGTAGCGGGAGCTCAAGATACGCAGTATTTT	CASSQVAGAQDTQYF
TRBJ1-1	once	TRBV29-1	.	.	CSVAQGATRGIF
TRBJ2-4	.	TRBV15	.	TGTGCCACCAGCAAGTCGACAGAAGGGGAACTAGCCAAAAACATTCAGTACTTC	CATSKSTEGELAKNIQYF
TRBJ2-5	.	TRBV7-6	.	TGTGCCAGCAGCTTAGCTGGGGGCGACGTGGAGACCCAGTACTTC	CASSLAGGDVETQYF